The table lists the clone carrying this T cell receptor (beta chain) with many counts. The CDR3 contains 12 residues. Trimming stripped 6 bases from V and 1 base from J, with 9 bases between. Germline V gives CDR1 SQVTM, CDR2 ANQGSEA. This sample was taken from a study of T cells in Graves' hyperthyroidism and ophthalmopathy. Study context: Blood from the periphery was taken at initial diagnosis, before any treatment.

From RNA transcripts, TCR beta CDR3 regions were amplified. The TCR CDR3 first-round RT-PCR relied on the HTBI primer set. TCRdb independently ran MiXCR on the multiplex PCR reads; one entry per CDR3 protein. The sample consists of fewer than 750,000 distinct CDR3 sequences, roughly 14% of them appearing once. This sequence was found in a woman between 40 and 50 years old with Graves' ophthalmopathy. V and J are TRBV29-1 and TRBJ1-1; D unclear. Sequenced sample: blood. Written as DNA, the CDR3 is TGCAGCGTGCCTAGGGCGAACACTGAAGCTTTCTTT. Encoded protein: CSVPRANTEAFF.